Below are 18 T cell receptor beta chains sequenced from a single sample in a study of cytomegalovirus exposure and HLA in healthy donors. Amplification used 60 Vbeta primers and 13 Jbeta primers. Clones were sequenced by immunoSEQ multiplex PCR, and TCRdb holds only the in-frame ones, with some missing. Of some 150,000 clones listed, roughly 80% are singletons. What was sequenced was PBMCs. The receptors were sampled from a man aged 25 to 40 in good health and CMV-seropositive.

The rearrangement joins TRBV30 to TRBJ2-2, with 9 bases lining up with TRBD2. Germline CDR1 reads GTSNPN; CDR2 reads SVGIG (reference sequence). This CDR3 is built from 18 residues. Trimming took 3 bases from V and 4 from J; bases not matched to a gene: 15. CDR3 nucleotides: TGTGCCTGGAGCGGCACTCTCTCGCGGGGGGGCACCACCGGGGAGCTGTTTTTT. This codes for CAWSGTLSRGGTTGELFF.

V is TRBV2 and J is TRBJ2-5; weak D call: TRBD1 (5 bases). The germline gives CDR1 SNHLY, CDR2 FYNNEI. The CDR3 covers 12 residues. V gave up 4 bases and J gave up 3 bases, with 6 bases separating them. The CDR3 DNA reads TGTGCCAGCAGTGGACAGAAAGAGACCCAGTACTTC. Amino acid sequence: CASSGQKETQYF.

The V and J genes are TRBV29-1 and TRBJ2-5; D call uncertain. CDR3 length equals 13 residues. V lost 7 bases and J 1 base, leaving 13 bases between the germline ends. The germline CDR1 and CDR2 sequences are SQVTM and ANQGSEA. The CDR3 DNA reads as TGCAGCGGAACACGGCCAGGCCAAGAGACCCAGTACTTC. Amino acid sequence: CSGTRPGQETQYF.

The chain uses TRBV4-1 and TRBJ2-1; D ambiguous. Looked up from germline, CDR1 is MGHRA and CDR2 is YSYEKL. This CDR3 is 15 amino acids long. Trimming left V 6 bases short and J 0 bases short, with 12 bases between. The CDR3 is CASSPLRSSYNEQFF. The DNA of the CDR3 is TGCGCCAGCAGTCCCCTGCGGAGCTCCTACAATGAGCAGTTCTTC.

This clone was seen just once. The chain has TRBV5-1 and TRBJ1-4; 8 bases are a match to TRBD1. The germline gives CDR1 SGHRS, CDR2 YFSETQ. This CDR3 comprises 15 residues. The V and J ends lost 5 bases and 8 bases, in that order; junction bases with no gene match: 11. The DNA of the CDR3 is TGCGCCAGCAGAATAGACAGGGGATTGGGAGAAAAACTGTTTTTT. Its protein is CASRIDRGLGEKLFF. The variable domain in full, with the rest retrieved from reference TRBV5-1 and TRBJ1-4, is KAGVTQTPRYLIKTRGQQVTLSCSPISGHRSVSWYQQTPGQGLQFLFEYFSETQRNKGNFPGRFSGRQFSNSRSEMNVSTLELGDSALYLCASRIDRGLGEKLFFGSGTQLSVL.

In DNA form, the CDR3 reads TGTGCCAGCAGGTCAGGGGAAGGTCAGCCCCAGCATTTT. It translates to CASRSGEGQPQHF. J is TRBJ1-5 and V is TRBV6-5, with a weak D call TRBD1 (6 bases). V gave up 6 bases and J gave up 6 bases, with 12 bases separating them. The CDR3 length is 13 residues. Germline assignment: CDR1 MNHEY and CDR2 SVGAGI.

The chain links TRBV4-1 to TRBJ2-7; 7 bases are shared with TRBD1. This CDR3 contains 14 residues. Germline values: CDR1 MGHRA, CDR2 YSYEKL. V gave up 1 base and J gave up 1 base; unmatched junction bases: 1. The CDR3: CASSQGDRSYEQYF. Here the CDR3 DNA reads TGCGCCAGCAGCCAAGGGGACAGATCCTACGAGCAGTACTTC.

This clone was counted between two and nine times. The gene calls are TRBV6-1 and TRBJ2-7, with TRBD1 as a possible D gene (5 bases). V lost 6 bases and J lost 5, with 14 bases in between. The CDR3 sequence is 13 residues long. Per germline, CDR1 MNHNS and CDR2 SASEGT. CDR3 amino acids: CASSPQGFHEQYF. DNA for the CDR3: TGTGCCAGCAGCCCTCAGGGTTTCCACGAGCAGTACTTC.

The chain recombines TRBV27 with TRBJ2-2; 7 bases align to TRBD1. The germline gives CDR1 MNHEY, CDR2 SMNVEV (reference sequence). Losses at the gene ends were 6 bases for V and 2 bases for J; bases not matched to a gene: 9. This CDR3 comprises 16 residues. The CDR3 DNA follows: TGTGCCAGCAGCTACGACAGGGCGCTAAACACCGGGGAGCTGTTTTTT. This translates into CASSYDRALNTGELFF.

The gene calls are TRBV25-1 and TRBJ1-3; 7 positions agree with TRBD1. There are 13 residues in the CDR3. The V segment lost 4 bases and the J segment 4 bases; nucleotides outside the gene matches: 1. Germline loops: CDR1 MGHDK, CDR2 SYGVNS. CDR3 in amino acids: CASSGTGGNTIYF. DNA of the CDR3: TGTGCCAGCAGTGGGACAGGCGGAAACACCATATATTTT.

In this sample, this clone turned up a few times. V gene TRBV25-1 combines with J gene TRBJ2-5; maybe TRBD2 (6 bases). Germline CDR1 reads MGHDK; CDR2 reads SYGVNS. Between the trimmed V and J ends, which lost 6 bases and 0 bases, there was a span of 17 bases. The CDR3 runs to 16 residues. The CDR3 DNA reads TGTGCCAGCAGCCGAAAGGATGGGGAGGACCAAGAGACCCAGTACTTC. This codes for CASSRKDGEDQETQYF.

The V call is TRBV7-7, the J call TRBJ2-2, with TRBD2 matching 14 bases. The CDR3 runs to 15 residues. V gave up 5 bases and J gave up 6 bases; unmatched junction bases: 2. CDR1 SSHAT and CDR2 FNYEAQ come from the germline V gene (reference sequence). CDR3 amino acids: CASSRTSGGSGELFF. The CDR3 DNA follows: TGTGCCAGCAGCAGGACTAGCGGGGGGTCCGGGGAGCTGTTTTTT.

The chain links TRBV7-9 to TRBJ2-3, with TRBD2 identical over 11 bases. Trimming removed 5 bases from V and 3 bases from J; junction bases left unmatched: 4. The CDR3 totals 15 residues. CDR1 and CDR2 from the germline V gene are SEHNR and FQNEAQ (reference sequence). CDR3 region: CASSRLAGSTDTQYF. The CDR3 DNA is TGTGCCAGCAGCCGACTAGCGGGGTCAACAGATACGCAGTATTTT.

CDR3 nucleotides: TGTGCCAGCAGCTTGGACAGGGGGCCGGGTCAGCCCCAGCATTTT. It is translated as CASSLDRGPGQPQHF. V usage is TRBV7-2 and J usage is TRBJ1-5; 11 bases map to TRBD1. Germline V gene data show CDR1 as SGHTA and CDR2 as FQGNSA. The CDR3 is made up of 15 amino acids. J was trimmed by 6 bases and V by 3 bases; bases with no gene match: 4.

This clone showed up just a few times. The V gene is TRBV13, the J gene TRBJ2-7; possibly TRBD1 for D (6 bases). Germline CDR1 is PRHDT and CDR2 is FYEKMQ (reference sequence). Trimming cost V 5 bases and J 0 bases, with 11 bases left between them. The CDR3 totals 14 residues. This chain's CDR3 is CASSLTDSSYEQYF. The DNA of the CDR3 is TGTGCCAGCAGCCTGACGGACAGCTCCTACGAGCAGTACTTC.

CDR3 residues: CASHGGTEAGNEQFF. For the CDR3, the DNA is TGTGCCAGCCATGGAGGGACCGAGGCAGGGAATGAGCAGTTCTTC. The V and J genes are TRBV2 and TRBJ2-1; tentative D call: TRBD2 (6 bases). The germline gives CDR1 SNHLY, CDR2 FYNNEI. The CDR3 extends over 15 amino acids. Trimming shortened V by 8 bases and J by 7 bases, and 21 bases separated the two germline ends.

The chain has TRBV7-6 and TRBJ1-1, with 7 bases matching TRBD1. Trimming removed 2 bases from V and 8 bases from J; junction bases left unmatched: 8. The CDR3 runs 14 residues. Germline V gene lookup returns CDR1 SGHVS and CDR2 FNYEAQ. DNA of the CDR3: TGTGCCAGCAGCTTAACTGAGGGGGCAGAAGAAGCTTTCTTT. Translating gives CASSLTEGAEEAFF.

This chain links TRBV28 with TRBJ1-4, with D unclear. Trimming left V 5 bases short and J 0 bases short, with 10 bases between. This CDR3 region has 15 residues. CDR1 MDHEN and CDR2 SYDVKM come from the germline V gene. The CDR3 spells CASSGQVATNEKLFF. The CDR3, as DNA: TGTGCCAGCAGTGGTCAGGTTGCAACTAATGAAAAACTGTTTTTT.